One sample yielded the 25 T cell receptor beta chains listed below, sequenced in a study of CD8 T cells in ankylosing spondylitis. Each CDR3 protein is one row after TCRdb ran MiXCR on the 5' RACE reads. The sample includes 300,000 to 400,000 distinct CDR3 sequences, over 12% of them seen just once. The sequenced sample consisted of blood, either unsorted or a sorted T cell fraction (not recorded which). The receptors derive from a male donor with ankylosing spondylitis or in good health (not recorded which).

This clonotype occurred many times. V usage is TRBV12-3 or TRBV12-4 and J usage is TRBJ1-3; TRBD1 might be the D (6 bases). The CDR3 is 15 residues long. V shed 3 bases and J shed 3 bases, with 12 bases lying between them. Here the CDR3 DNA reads TGTGCCAGCAGTTTGTCAGGGGCGGATGGAAACACCATATATTTT. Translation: CASSLSGADGNTIYF.

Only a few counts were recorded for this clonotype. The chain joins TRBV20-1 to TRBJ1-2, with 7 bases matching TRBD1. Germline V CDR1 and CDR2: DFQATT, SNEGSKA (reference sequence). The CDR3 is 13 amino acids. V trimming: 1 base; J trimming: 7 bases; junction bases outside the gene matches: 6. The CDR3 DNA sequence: TGCAGTGCTAGAGGACAACAGGGGTCTGGCTACACCTTC. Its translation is CSARGQQGSGYTF.

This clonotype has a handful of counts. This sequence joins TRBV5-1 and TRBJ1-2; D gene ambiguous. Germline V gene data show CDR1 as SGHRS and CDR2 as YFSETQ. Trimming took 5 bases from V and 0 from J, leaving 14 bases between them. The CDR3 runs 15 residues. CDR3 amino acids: CASRPSTEPNYGYTF. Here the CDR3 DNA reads TGCGCCAGCAGACCATCGACCGAGCCTAACTATGGCTACACCTTC.

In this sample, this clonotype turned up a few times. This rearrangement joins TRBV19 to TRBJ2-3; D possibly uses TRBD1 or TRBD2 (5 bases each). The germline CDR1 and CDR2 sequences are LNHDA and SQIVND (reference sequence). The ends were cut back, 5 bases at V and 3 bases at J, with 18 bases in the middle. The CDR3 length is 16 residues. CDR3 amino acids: CASSGPGQKRTDTQYF. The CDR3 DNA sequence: TGTGCCAGTAGTGGACCGGGGCAGAAAAGAACAGATACGCAGTATTTT.

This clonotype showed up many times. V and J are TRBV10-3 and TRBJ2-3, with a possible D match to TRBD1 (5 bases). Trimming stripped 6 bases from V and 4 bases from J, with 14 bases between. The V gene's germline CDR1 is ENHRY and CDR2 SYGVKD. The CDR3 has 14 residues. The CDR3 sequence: CAISAQGRADTQYF. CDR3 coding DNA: TGTGCCATCAGCGCTCAGGGTAGGGCAGATACGCAGTATTTT.

CDR3: CASSYLGGSETQYF. The CDR3 DNA reads TGTGCCAGCAGCTACCTAGGAGGATCGGAGACCCAGTACTTC. The chain combines TRBV7-9 with TRBJ2-5, with D tentatively TRBD2 (5 bases). Per the germline V gene, CDR1 is SEHNR and CDR2 is FQNEAQ (reference sequence). The CDR3 is 14 amino acids. With 4 bases removed from V and 5 bases from J, the gap between germline ends came to 14 bases.

CDR3 sequence: CSVVPGTGGKAFF. In DNA, the CDR3 is TGCAGCGTTGTTCCCGGGACAGGGGGCAAAGCTTTCTTT. V gene TRBV29-1 combines with J gene TRBJ1-1; 12 bases line up with TRBD1. Germline V gene data show CDR1 as SQVTM and CDR2 as ANQGSEA. The junction had 6 bases not matched to a gene; V was cut back by 4 bases and J by 9 bases. The CDR3 runs to 13 residues.

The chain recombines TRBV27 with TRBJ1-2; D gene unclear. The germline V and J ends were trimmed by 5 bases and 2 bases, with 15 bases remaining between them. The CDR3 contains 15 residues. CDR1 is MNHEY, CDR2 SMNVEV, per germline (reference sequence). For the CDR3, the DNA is TGTGCCAGCAGTAGGGCCTCGATAGGGAACTATGGCTACACCTTC. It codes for CASSRASIGNYGYTF.

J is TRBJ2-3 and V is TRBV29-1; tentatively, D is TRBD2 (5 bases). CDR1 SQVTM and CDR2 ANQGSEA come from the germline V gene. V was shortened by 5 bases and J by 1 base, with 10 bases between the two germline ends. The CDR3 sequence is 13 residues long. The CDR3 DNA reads TGCAGCGTTCCACGGGGAGGCACAGATACGCAGTATTTT. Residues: CSVPRGGTDTQYF.

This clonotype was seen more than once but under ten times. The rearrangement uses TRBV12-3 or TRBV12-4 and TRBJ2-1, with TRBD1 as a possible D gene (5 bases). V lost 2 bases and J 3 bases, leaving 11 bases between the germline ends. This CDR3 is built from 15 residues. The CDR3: CASSLLWTYYNEQFF. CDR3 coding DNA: TGTGCCAGCAGTTTACTCTGGACATACTACAATGAGCAGTTCTTC.

CDR3 nucleotides: TGTGCTAGTGGTCGGTTGTTCCAGGGGAGCAATCAGCCCCAGCATTTT. This translates into CASGRLFQGSNQPQHF. The rearrangement uses TRBV12-5 and TRBJ1-5; the D gene is possibly TRBD1 (6 bases). Germline values: CDR1 LGHNT, CDR2 FRNRAP. Between the trimmed V and J ends, which lost 5 bases and 1 base, there was a span of 15 bases. The CDR3 totals 16 residues.

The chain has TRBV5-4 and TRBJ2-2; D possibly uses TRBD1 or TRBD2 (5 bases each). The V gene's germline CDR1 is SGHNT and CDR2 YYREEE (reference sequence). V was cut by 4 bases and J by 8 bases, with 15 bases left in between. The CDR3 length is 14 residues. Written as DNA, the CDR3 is TGTGCCAGCAGCCCCCGGGACCCTTCGGGGGAGCTGTTTTTT. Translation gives CASSPRDPSGELFF. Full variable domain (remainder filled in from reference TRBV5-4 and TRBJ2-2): ETGVTQSPTHLIKTRGQQVTLRCSSQSGHNTVSWYQQALGQGPQFIFQYYREEENGRGNFPPRFSGLQFPNYSSELNVNALELDDSALYLCASSPRDPSGELFFGEGSRLTVL.

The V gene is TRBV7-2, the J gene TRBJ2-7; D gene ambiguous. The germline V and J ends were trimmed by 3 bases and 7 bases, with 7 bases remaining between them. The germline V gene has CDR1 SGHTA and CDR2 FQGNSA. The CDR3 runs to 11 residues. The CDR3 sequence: CASSFKEEQYF. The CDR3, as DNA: TGTGCCAGCAGCTTCAAAGAGGAGCAGTACTTC.

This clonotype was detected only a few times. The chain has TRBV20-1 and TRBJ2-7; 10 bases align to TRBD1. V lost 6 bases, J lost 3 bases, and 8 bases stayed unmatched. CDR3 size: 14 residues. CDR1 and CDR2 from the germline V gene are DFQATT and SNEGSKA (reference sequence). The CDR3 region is CSAGIGQGVYEQYF. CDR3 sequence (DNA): TGCAGTGCGGGCATAGGACAGGGGGTCTACGAGCAGTACTTC.

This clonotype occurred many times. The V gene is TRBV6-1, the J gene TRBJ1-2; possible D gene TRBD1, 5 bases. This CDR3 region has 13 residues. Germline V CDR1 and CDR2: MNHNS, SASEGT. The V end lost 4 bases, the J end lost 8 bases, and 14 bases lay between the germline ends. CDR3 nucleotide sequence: TGTGCCAGCAGTGTGGGGCAGGGCCTCGGCTACACCTTC. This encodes CASSVGQGLGYTF.

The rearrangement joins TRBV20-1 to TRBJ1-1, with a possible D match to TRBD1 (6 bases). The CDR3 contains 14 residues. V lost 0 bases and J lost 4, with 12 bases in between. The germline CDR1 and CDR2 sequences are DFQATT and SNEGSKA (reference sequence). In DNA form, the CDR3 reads TGCAGTGCTAGAGATCGGACCAGGGGCACTGAAGCTTTCTTT. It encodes CSARDRTRGTEAFF.

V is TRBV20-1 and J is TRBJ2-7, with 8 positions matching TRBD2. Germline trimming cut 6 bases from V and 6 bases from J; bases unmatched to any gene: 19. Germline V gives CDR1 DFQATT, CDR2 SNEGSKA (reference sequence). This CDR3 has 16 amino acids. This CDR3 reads CSANAGGPGLDGEQYF. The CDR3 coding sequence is TGCAGTGCCAACGCGGGCGGTCCGGGACTAGACGGCGAGCAGTACTTC.

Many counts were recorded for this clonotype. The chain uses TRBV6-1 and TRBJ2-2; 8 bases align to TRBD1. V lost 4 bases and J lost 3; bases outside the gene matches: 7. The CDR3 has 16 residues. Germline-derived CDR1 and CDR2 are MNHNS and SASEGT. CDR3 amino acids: CASSGRQGFDTGELFF. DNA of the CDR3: TGTGCCAGCAGTGGCCGACAGGGGTTCGACACCGGGGAGCTGTTTTTT.

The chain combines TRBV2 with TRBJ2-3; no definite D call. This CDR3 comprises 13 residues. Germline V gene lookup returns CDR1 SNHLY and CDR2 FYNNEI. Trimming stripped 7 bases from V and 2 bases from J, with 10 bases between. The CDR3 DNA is TGTGCCAGCAAAGGCACGATCACAGATACGCAGTATTTT. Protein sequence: CASKGTITDTQYF. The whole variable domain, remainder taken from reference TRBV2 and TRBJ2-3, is EPEVTQTPSHQVTQMGQEVILRCVPISNHLYFYWYRQILGQKVEFLVSFYNNEISEKSEIFDDQFSVERPDGSNFTLKIRSTKLEDSAMYFCASKGTITDTQYFGPGTRLTVL.

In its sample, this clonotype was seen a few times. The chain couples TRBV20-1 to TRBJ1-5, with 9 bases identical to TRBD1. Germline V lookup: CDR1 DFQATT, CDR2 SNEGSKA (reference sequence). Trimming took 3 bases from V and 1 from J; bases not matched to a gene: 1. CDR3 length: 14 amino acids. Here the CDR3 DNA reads TGCAGTGCTAGGGGACAGGGAAGCAATCAGCCCCAGCATTTT. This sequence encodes CSARGQGSNQPQHF.

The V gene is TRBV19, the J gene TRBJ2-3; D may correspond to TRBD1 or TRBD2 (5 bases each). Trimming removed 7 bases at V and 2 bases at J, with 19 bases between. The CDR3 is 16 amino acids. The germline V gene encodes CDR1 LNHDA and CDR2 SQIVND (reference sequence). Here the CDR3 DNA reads TGTGCCAGTACCGACGCCCCCAGCGGACACACAGATACGCAGTATTTT. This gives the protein CASTDAPSGHTDTQYF.

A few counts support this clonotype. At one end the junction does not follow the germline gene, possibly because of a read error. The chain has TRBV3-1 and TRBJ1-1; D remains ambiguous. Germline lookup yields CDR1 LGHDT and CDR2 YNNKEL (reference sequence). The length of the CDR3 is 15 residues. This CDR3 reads CASTQGPAGNTEAFF. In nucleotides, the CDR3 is TGTGCCAGCACCCAAGGGCCAGCAGGGAACACTGAAGCTTTCTTT. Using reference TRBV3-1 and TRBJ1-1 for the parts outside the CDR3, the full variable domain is DTAVSQTPKYLVTQMGNDKSIKCEQNLGHDTMYWYKQDSKKFLKIMFSYNNKELIINETVPNRFSPKSPDKAHLNLHINSLELGDSAVYFCASTQGPAGNTEAFFGQGTRLTVV.

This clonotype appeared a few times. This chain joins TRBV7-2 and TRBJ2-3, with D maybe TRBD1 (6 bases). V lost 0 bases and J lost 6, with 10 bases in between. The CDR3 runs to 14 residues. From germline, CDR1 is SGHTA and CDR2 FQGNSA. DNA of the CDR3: TGTGCCAGCAGCTTAGCGTGGGGGCTGGATACGCAGTATTTT. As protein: CASSLAWGLDTQYF.

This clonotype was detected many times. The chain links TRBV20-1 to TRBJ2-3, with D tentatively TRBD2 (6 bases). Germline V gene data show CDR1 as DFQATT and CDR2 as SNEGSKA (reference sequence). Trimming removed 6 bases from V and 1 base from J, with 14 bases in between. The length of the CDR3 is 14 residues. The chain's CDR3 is CSAPSSARTDTQYF. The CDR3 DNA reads TGCAGTGCCCCCTCTAGCGCCCGCACAGATACGCAGTATTTT.

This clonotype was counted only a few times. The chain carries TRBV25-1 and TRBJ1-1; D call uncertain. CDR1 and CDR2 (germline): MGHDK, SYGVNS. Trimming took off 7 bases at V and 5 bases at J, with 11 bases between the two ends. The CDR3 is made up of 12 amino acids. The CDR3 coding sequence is TGTGCCAGCAAGGAGGGAGAGACTGAAGCTTTCTTT. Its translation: CASKEGETEAFF.